The TCR beta chain under discussion was sequenced for a study of T cell repertoires in cytomegalovirus infection. The V gene lost 3 bases and the J gene lost 0 bases, with 6 bases spanning the gap. The CDR3 loop spans 15 amino acids. The germline V gene encodes CDR1 SGHAT and CDR2 FQDESV (reference sequence). TCRdb called the reads again in MiXCR, with one record for every CDR3 protein. The sample has some 800,000 distinct CDR3 sequences, roughly 28% seen once; the top ten hold roughly 14%. This clonotype was observed many times. The antigen remains unidentified. This sequence originates from a human donor in good health (CMV status not recorded). Some clones in this sample may be carry-over from other donors' samples. The sample here was cultured CD8+ T cells from PBMCs, taken from culture after CMV antigen stimulation. The chain joins TRBV11-1 to TRBJ2-6; D remains unclear. Written as DNA, the CDR3 is TGTGCCAGCAGCTTTGGTCCCTCTGGGGCCAACGTCCTGACTTTC. This encodes CASSFGPSGANVLTF.